The following is a T cell receptor (beta chain) sequence with its context. Produced via immunoSEQ multiplex PCR; TCRdb's table is partial and in-frame only. The sample contains approximately 300,000 clones, 89% of which appear only once. Cohort placement rested on clinical history that participants reported themselves. Recovered participants had two consecutive negative NP/OP PCR tests, healthcare professional clearance, or symptom resolution. The data were taken from a study of blood T cell repertoires in COVID-19. Study-wide context: Sample material is recorded as cDNA or gDNA derived from T cells, B-cell-depleted T cells, or PBMCs.

The germline gives CDR1 KGHSH, CDR2 LQKENI. The CDR3 sequence is 14 residues long. V lost 4 bases and J lost 6; bases outside the gene matches: 5. The gene calls are TRBV18 and TRBJ1-5; 8 positions match TRBD1. The source is a man aged 55 to 70 who had recovered from COVID-19. Sample: PBMCs or T cells enriched from blood (not recorded which). The DNA for the CDR3 is TGTGCCAGCTCACTTGACAGGGGCAGTCAGCCCCAGCATTTT. Translated: CASSLDRGSQPQHF.